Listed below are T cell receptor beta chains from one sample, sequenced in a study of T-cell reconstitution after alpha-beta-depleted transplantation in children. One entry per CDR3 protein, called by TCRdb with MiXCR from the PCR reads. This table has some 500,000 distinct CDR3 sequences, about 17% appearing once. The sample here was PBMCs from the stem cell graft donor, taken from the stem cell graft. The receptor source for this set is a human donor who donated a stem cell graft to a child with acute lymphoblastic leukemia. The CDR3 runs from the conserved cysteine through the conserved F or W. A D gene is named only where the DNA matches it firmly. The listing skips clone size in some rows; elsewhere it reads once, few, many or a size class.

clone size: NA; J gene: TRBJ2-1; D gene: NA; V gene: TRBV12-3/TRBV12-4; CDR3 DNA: TGTGCCAGCAGCTGGACCACCGCGTTAAATGAGCAGTTCTTC; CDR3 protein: CASSWTTALNEQFF
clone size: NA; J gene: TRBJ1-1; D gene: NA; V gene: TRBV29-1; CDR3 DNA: TGCAGCGTTGAAGATCTTCAGGGCCCCTTGTCCGGCGAAGCTTTCTTT; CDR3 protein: CSVEDLQGPLSGEAFF
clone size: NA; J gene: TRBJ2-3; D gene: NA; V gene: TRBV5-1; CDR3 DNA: TGCGCCAGCAGCTTCTACCGACTTGATCCAAGAGAGTATTTT; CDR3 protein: CASSFYRLDPREYF
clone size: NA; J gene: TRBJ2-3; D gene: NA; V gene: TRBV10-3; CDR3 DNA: TGTGCCATCGGGACCGGGGGAAGCACAGATACGCAGTATTTT; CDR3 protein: CAIGTGGSTDTQYF
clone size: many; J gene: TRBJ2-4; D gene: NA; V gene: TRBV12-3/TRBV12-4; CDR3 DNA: TGTGCCAGCAGTCGACTAGCCAAAAACATTCAGTACTTC; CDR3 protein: CASSRLAKNIQYF
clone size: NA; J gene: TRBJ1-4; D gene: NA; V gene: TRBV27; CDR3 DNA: TGTGCCAGCAGTTTACTTAGCAAGCTGCCGGGAAAACTGTTTTTT; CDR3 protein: CASSLLSKLPGKLFF
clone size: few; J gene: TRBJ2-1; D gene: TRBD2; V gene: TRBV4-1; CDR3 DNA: TGCGCCAGCAGCCAGAAACCTAGCGGGTCAACCTACAATGAGCAGTTCTTC; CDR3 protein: CASSQKPSGSTYNEQFF
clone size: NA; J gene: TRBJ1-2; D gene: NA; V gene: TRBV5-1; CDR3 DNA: TGCGCCAGCAGCCCAGCCCTGACGGTCTATGGCTACACCTTC; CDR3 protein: CASSPALTVYGYTF
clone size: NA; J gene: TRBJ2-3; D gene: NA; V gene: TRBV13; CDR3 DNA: TGTGCCAGCAGCCTCCGGGACCGAGAAGATACGCAGTATTTT; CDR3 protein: CASSLRDREDTQYF
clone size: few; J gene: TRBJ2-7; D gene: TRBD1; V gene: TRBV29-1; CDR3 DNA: TGCAGCGTCGAGGTGGGTCCGGGACAGGGACTCTACGAGCAGTACTTC; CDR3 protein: CSVEVGPGQGLYEQYF
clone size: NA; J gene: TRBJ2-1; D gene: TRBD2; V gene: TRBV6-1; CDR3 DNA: TGTGCCAGCAGGACTAGCGGGAGCGGATACAATGAGCAGTTCTTC; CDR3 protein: CASRTSGSGYNEQFF
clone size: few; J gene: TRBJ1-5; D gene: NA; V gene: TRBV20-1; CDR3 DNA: TGCAGTGCTAGAGATCTCTGGGTAGGGGGTCAGCCCCAGCATTTT; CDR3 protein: CSARDLWVGGQPQHF
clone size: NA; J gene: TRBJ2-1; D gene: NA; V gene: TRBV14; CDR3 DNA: TGTGCCAGCAGCCGTACACAACTCGTCTGGGGGAATGAGCAGTTCTTC; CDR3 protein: CASSRTQLVWGNEQFF
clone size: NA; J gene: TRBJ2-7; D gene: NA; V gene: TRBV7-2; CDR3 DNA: TGTGCCAGCAGCTTAGCGCCGAGCTCCCCAATTTCCAAAGGGGCGTACGAGCAGTACTTC; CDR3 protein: CASSLAPSSPISKGAYEQYF
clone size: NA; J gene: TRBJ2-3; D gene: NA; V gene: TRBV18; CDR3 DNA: TGTGCCAGCTCCCGGGCGGAGGATACGCAGTATTTT; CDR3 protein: CASSRAEDTQYF
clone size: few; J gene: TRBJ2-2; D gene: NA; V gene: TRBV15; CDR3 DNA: TGTGCCACCAGCAGAACTACTACAGGGCACGGGGAGCTGTTTTTT; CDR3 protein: CATSRTTTGHGELFF
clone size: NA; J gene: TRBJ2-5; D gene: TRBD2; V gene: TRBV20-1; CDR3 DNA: TGCAGTGCAGGGCTAGCGGGAGGAACAGAGACCCAGTACTTC; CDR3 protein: CSAGLAGGTETQYF